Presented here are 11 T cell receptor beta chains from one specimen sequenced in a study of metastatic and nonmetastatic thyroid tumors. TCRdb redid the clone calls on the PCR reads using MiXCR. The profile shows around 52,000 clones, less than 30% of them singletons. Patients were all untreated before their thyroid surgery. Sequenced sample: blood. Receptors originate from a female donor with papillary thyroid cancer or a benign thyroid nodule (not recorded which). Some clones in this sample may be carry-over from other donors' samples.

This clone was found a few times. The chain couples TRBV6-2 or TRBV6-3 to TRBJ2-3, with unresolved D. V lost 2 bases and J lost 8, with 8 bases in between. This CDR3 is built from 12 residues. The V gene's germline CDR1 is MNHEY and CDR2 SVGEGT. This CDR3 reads CASSYPRGTQYF. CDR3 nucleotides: TGTGCCAGCAGTTACCCCCGCGGTACGCAGTATTTT.

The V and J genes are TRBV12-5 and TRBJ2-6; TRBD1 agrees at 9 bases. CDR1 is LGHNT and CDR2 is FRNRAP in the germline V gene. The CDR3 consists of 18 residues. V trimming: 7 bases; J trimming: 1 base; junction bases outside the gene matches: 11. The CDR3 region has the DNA TGTGCTAGTGCCCCTGGGGACAGGGTTCAATCTGGGGCCAACGTCCTGACTTTC. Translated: CASAPGDRVQSGANVLTF.

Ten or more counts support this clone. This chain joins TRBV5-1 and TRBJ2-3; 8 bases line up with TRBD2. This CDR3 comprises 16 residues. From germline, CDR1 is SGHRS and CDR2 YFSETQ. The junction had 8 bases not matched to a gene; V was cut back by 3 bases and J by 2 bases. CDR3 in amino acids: CASSSRTSSLTDTQYF. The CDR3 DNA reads TGCGCCAGCAGCTCGAGGACTAGCTCTCTCACAGATACGCAGTATTTT.

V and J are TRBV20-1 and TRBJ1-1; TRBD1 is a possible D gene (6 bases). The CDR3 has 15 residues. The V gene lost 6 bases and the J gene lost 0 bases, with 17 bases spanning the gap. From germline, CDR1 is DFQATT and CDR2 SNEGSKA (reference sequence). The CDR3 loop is CSAGGSGGVNTEAFF. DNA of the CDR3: TGCAGTGCGGGGGGAAGCGGGGGCGTGAACACTGAAGCTTTCTTT.

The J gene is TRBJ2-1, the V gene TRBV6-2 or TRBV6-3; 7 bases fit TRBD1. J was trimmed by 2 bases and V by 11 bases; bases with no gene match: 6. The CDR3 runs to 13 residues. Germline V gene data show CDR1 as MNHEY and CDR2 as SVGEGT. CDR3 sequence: CACTGAPYNEQFF. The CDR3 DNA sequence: TGTGCCTGCACAGGGGCCCCCTACAATGAGCAGTTCTTC.

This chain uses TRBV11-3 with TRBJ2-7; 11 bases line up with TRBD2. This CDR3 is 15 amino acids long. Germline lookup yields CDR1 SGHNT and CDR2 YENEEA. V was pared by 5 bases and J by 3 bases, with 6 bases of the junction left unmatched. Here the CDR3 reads CASSTTSGSLYEQYF. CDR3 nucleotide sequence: TGTGCCAGCAGCACAACTAGCGGGAGTCTCTACGAGCAGTACTTC.

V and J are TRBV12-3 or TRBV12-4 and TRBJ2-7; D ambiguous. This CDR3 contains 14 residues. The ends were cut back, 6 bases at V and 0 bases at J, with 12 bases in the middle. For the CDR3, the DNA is TGTGCCAGCAGGGGCGCAGGTAGCTCCTACGAGCAGTACTTC. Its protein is CASRGAGSSYEQYF.

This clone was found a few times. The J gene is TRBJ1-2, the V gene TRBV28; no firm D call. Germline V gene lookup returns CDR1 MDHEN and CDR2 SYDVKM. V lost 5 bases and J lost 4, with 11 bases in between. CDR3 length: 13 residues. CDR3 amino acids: CASSLTLSYGYTF. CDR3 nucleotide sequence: TGTGCCAGCAGTCTCACCCTGAGCTATGGCTACACCTTC.

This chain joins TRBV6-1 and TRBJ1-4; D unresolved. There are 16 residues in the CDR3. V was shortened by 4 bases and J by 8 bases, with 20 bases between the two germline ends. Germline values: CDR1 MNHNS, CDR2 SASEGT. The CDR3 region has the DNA TGTGCCAGCAGTGGAAGCTCTAGCGGGGAGGGCGAAAAACTGTTTTTT. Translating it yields CASSGSSSGEGEKLFF.

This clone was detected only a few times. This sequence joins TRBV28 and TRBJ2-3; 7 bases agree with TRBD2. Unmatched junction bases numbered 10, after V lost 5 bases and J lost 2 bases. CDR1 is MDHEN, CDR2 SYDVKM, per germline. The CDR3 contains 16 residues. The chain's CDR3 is CASSLSPRGITDTQYF. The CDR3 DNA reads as TGTGCCAGCAGTCTCTCTCCGCGGGGGATCACAGATACGCAGTATTTT.

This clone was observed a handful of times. The CDR3 DNA sequence: TGTGCCAGCAGCTTAGGGGGCGGGAGTCGTTACAATGAGCAGTTCTTC. Protein product: CASSLGGGSRYNEQFF. This chain joins TRBV11-3 and TRBJ2-1, with 7 bases fitting TRBD2. This CDR3 spans 16 amino acids. The J segment lost 4 bases and the V segment lost 1 base, leaving 7 bases of the junction unmatched. In germline, CDR1 is SGHNT, CDR2 YENEEA.